This T cell receptor (beta chain) stems from a study of cytomegalovirus exposure and HLA in healthy donors. Germline CDR1 and CDR2: SGHDT and YYEEEE. The CDR3 loop spans 15 amino acids. Trimming removed 3 bases at V and 0 bases at J, with 12 bases between. This clone has only a few counts. In nominal health when sampled, donors likely had unrecorded immune exposures nonetheless. PCR primers comprised 60 Vbeta and 13 Jbeta primers. Profiling relied on immunoSEQ multiplex PCR, and the TCRdb table lists in-frame clones only, not all of them. The sample consists of 90,000 to 130,000 clones, approximately 70% of them appearing once.

The chain is built from TRBV5-6 and TRBJ1-1; D is unresolved. Input material: PBMCs. The TCR was taken from a woman aged 25-40 years in good health and CMV-seronegative. The CDR3 protein is CASSSEGLLNTEAFF. In nucleotides, the CDR3 is TGTGCCAGCAGCTCCGAAGGACTCCTGAACACTGAAGCTTTCTTT. The full variable domain, rest sourced from reference TRBV5-6 and TRBJ1-1, is DAGVTQSPTHLIKTRGQQVTLRCSPKSGHDTVSWYQQALGQGPQFIFQYYEEEERQRGNFPDRFSGHQFPNYSSELNVNALLLGDSALYLCASSSEGLLNTEAFFGQGTRLTVV.